These 28 T cell receptor beta chains were sequenced from one sample in a study of shared clonotypes between healthy human individuals. TCRdb keeps only in-frame clones here, not all; method: immunoSEQ multiplex PCR. Among about 690,000 clones listed, less than 95% were seen once. Sequenced material: memory CD8+ T cells from PBMCs. The subset denotes: CD45RO+ cells pooled with CCR7-negative TemRA cells. The origin of the receptors is a man between 18 and 35 years old in good health. Some clones in this sample may be carry-over from other donors' samples.

The rearrangement uses TRBV13 and TRBJ2-4, with TRBD2 identical over 14 bases. The CDR3 runs 19 residues. Per the germline V gene, CDR1 is PRHDT and CDR2 is FYEKMQ (reference sequence). Trimming removed 5 bases from V and 0 bases from J; junction bases left unmatched: 9. CDR3 nucleotides: TGTGCCAGCAGCCCACGACTAGCGGGAGGGCCTCTAGCCAAAAACATTCAGTACTTC. Amino acid sequence: CASSPRLAGGPLAKNIQYF.

This clone was recorded once. The rearrangement links TRBV19 to TRBJ1-1; D perhaps matches TRBD1 (5 bases). Germline CDR1 LNHDA, CDR2 SQIVND (reference sequence). CDR3 size: 15 residues. V dropped 2 bases and J dropped 3 bases, with 13 bases sitting between them. CDR3 sequence (DNA): TGTGCCAGTAGTATATCGTGGAAGGGGTACACTGAAGCTTTCTTT. This gives the protein CASSISWKGYTEAFF.

A single count supports this clone. The chain links TRBV6-5 to TRBJ1-2, with D possibly being TRBD1 (6 bases). CDR1 and CDR2 (germline): MNHEY, SVGAGI. The germline V and J ends were trimmed by 7 bases and 0 bases, with 15 bases remaining between them. This CDR3 contains 15 residues. The DNA for the CDR3 is TGTGCCAGCAAGGGGGGGGACCTAGCTAACTATGGCTACACCTTC. Its translation is CASKGGDLANYGYTF.

The chain combines TRBV29-1 with TRBJ2-2, with a tentative D call TRBD2 (6 bases). The CDR3 has 13 amino acids. CDR1 is SQVTM and CDR2 is ANQGSEA in the germline V gene. With 7 bases removed from V and 1 base from J, the gap between germline ends came to 10 bases. This chain's CDR3 is CSGYSGNTGELFF. The CDR3 DNA reads TGCAGCGGTTATAGCGGGAACACCGGGGAGCTGTTTTTT.

The V gene is TRBV13, the J gene TRBJ2-5, with 7 bases matching TRBD1. This CDR3 contains 15 residues. J gave up 0 bases and V 3 bases, and 4 bases lay outside the gene matches. Germline V lookup: CDR1 PRHDT, CDR2 FYEKMQ (reference sequence). The CDR3 loop reads CASSFGRGYQETQYF. Here the CDR3 DNA reads TGTGCCAGCAGCTTCGGCAGGGGGTACCAAGAGACCCAGTACTTC.

The chain joins TRBV29-1 to TRBJ2-5; D is possibly TRBD1 (5 bases). The J call could be wrong; TRBJ2-7 is a better fit for the DNA end. The CDR3 sequence is 12 residues long. CDR1 and CDR2 (germline): SQVTM, ANQGSEA. DNA for the CDR3: TGCAGCGTTGTAAGGGGTGGGTACGAGCAGTACTTC. Its translation: CSVVRGGYEQYF.

This clone was recorded once. The V call is TRBV2, the J call TRBJ2-7; D is ambiguous. This CDR3 has 15 amino acids. Germline assignment: CDR1 SNHLY and CDR2 FYNNEI. Trimming took 9 bases from V and 2 from J, leaving 20 bases between them. This chain's CDR3 is CASSTPGDSTYEQYF. As DNA, the CDR3 is TGTGCCAGTAGTACTCCCGGAGACTCCACCTACGAGCAGTACTTC.

For the CDR3, the DNA is TGTGCCAGCAGCTTGCGGGGGGAGACCCAGTACTTC. Translated: CASSLRGETQYF. The V call is TRBV5-6, the J call TRBJ2-5, with TRBD2 as a possible D gene (6 bases). Looked up from germline, CDR1 is SGHDT and CDR2 is YYEEEE. V lost 1 base to trimming and J lost 5 bases, with 6 bases between them. The CDR3 spans 12 residues. Using reference TRBV5-6 and TRBJ2-5 for the parts outside the CDR3, the full variable domain is DAGVTQSPTHLIKTRGQQVTLRCSPKSGHDTVSWYQQALGQGPQFIFQYYEEEERQRGNFPDRFSGHQFPNYSSELNVNALLLGDSALYLCASSLRGETQYFGPGTRLLVL.

On this clone: The same CDR3 arises from other DNA sequences in this sample as well. The chain couples TRBV13 to TRBJ2-7; D gene uncertain. This CDR3 has 12 amino acids. The V end was cut by 5 bases, the J end by 2 bases, with 7 bases between. Germline-derived CDR1 and CDR2 are PRHDT and FYEKMQ (reference sequence). CDR3 sequence reads: CASSTSPYEQYF. CDR3 nucleotide sequence: TGTGCCAGCAGCACCAGCCCCTACGAGCAGTACTTC.

The chain uses TRBV11-2 and TRBJ2-2; no reliable D call. The CDR3 contains 12 residues. V lost 3 bases and J 6 bases, leaving 5 bases between the germline ends. Germline assignment: CDR1 SGHAT and CDR2 FQNNGV. This chain's CDR3 is CASSLFAGELFF. The DNA for the CDR3 is TGTGCCAGCAGCTTGTTTGCCGGGGAGCTGTTTTTT.

CDR3 amino acids: CASSEPGWPGNTIYF. The CDR3 DNA sequence: TGTGCCAGCAGTGAACCCGGGTGGCCTGGAAACACCATATATTTT. V is TRBV6-1 and J is TRBJ1-3; no firm D call. V was clipped by 2 bases and J by 2 bases, with 10 bases between them. The CDR3 consists of 15 residues. Germline loops: CDR1 MNHNS, CDR2 SASEGT.

V gene TRBV18 combines with J gene TRBJ2-1; TRBD2 matches at 14 bases. Germline lookup yields CDR1 KGHSH and CDR2 LQKENI. The V gene end was trimmed by 0 bases and the J gene end by 7 bases; junction bases not matched to a gene: 5. The CDR3 runs 17 residues. The CDR3 is CASSPPGLAGVVNEQFF. As DNA, the CDR3 is TGTGCCAGCTCACCACCGGGACTAGCGGGAGTTGTTAATGAGCAGTTCTTC. Complete variable domain (other parts from reference TRBV18 and TRBJ2-1): NAGVMQNPRHLVRRRGQEARLRCSPMKGHSHVYWYRQLPEEGLKFMVYLQKENIIDESGMPKERFSAEFPKEGPSILRIQQVVRGDSAAYFCASSPPGLAGVVNEQFFGPGTRLTVL.

This clone was counted between two and nine times. The chain uses TRBV28 and TRBJ2-4; TRBD1 aligns across 9 bases. Germline V gene data show CDR1 as MDHEN and CDR2 as SYDVKM. After removal of 6 bases from V and 5 bases from J, the junction contained 5 bases not matched to a gene. The CDR3 runs to 14 residues. CDR3 in amino acids: CASRPTGGENIQYF. As DNA, the CDR3 is TGTGCCAGCAGACCAACAGGGGGCGAAAACATTCAGTACTTC.

This chain links TRBV28 with TRBJ2-3; 10 nucleotides agree with TRBD1. Germline trimming cut 10 bases from V and 4 bases from J; bases unmatched to any gene: 5. The length of the CDR3 is 13 residues. The germline gives CDR1 MDHEN, CDR2 SYDVKM. The CDR3 region is CATSGTGADTQYF. The CDR3 DNA sequence: TGTGCCACCTCCGGGACAGGGGCAGATACGCAGTATTTT.

The rearrangement uses TRBV7-8 and TRBJ2-1; TRBD2 might be the D (6 bases). Trimming removed 5 bases from V and 7 bases from J, with 30 bases in between. The germline CDR1 and CDR2 sequences are SGHVS and FQNEAQ. The CDR3 extends over 19 amino acids. CDR3 bases: TGTGCCAGCAGCCTCAGAGGTGCGGGGTCATCCATGGGGGATAATGAGCAGTTCTTC. This sequence encodes CASSLRGAGSSMGDNEQFF.

This rearrangement joins TRBV27 to TRBJ2-7; 8 bases match TRBD1. CDR1 is MNHEY, CDR2 SMNVEV, per germline (reference sequence). The CDR3 is 15 residues long. Germline trimming cut 5 bases from V and 9 bases from J; bases unmatched to any gene: 15. CDR3 DNA sequence: TGTGCCAGCAGTCCACGGACAGGGATCTACGAGGGGCAGTACTTC. It is translated as CASSPRTGIYEGQYF.

The rearrangement links TRBV11-2 to TRBJ2-1, with 11 bases lining up with TRBD2. CDR1 is SGHAT, CDR2 FQNNGV, per germline. The CDR3 is 17 residues long. J lost 0 bases, V lost 3 bases, and 4 bases had no gene match. DNA for the CDR3: TGTGCCAGCAGCTTCGGGACTAGCGGAAGCTCCTACAATGAGCAGTTCTTC. Its protein is CASSFGTSGSSYNEQFF.

The J gene is TRBJ2-2, the V gene TRBV27; D not certain. There are 15 residues in the CDR3. Germline CDR1 MNHEY, CDR2 SMNVEV (reference sequence). Deletions cut 2 bases from V and 3 bases from J, with 10 bases between. CDR3 amino acids: CASSLGMGDTGELFF. As DNA, the CDR3 is TGTGCCAGCAGTTTAGGGATGGGCGACACCGGGGAGCTGTTTTTT.

The chain carries TRBV15 and TRBJ2-6; D not certain. This CDR3 has 14 amino acids. V lost 1 base and J 9 bases, leaving 10 bases between the germline ends. Germline CDR1 LNHNV, CDR2 YYDKDF (reference sequence). Here the CDR3 DNA reads TGTGCCACCAGCAGAGGGGGTGAGGACAACGTCCTGACTTTC. Amino acids: CATSRGGEDNVLTF.

Concerning this clone itself: The same CDR3 also results from other DNA sequences found in this sample. The rearrangement links TRBV11-2 to TRBJ2-2; D gene ambiguous. CDR3 length: 13 residues. The germline V and J ends were trimmed by 1 base and 4 bases, with 4 bases remaining between them. The germline V gene encodes CDR1 SGHAT and CDR2 FQNNGV. CDR3 in amino acids: CASSLGPTGELFF. CDR3 DNA: TGTGCCAGCAGCTTAGGCCCCACCGGGGAGCTGTTTTTT. The full variable domain, rest sourced from reference TRBV11-2 and TRBJ2-2, is EAGVAQSPRYKIIEKRQSVAFWCNPISGHATLYWYQQILGQGPKLLIQFQNNGVVDDSQLPKDRFSAERLKGVDSTLKIQPAKLEDSAVYLCASSLGPTGELFFGEGSRLTVL.

As DNA, the CDR3 is TGCGCCAGCAGCTTGGTGTCAGGGGGCGAGTACGAGCAGTACTTC. It codes for CASSLVSGGEYEQYF. The V gene is TRBV5-1, the J gene TRBJ2-7, with TRBD1 identical over 8 bases. The CDR3 is 15 amino acids. Germline V gene lookup returns CDR1 SGHRS and CDR2 YFSETQ. V dropped 0 bases and J dropped 4; count of bases not matched to a gene: 6.

The J gene is TRBJ2-1, the V gene TRBV11-1; D unresolved. This CDR3 has 13 amino acids. Germline CDR1 reads SGHAT; CDR2 reads FQDESV (reference sequence). Trimming removed 2 bases at V and 2 bases at J, with 4 bases between. CDR3 sequence: CASSLRTYNEQFF. The CDR3 nucleotides are TGTGCCAGCAGCTTACGCACCTACAATGAGCAGTTCTTC. Full variable domain (rest looked up from reference TRBV11-1 and TRBJ2-1): EAEVAQSPRYKITEKSQAVAFWCDPISGHATLYWYRQILGQGPELLVQFQDESVVDDSQLPKDRFSAERLKGVDSTLKIQPAELGDSAMYLCASSLRTYNEQFFGPGTRLTVL.

CDR3 sequence reads: CASGGGADTEAFF. The CDR3 DNA is TGTGCTAGTGGTGGGGGGGCTGACACTGAAGCTTTCTTT. The genes are TRBV12-5 and TRBJ1-1; possible D gene TRBD1, 6 bases. Germline V gives CDR1 LGHNT, CDR2 FRNRAP. V was shortened by 5 bases and J by 3 bases, with 10 bases between the two germline ends. CDR3 length: 13 amino acids.

J is TRBJ1-5 and V is TRBV28; no clear D. Germline CDR1 MDHEN, CDR2 SYDVKM. The germline V and J ends were trimmed by 2 bases and 1 base, with 9 bases remaining between them. The CDR3 runs to 15 residues. The CDR3 loop reads CASSLGSVSNQPQHF. Written as DNA, the CDR3 is TGTGCCAGCAGTTTAGGGTCGGTCAGCAATCAGCCCCAGCATTTT.

The gene calls are TRBV4-1 and TRBJ2-3; 11 bases agree with TRBD2. The germline V gene has CDR1 MGHRA and CDR2 YSYEKL. With 4 bases clipped from V and 6 bases from J, the junction kept 6 bases outside the gene matches. This CDR3 is 15 amino acids long. CDR3 in amino acids: CASSPTLAGVDTQYF. In DNA, the CDR3 is TGCGCCAGCAGCCCAACACTAGCGGGAGTCGATACGCAGTATTTT.

The chain carries TRBV19 and TRBJ1-5; D is uncertain. V was clipped by 3 bases and J by 3 bases, with 9 bases between them. The CDR3 sequence is 14 residues long. Germline V gene lookup returns CDR1 LNHDA and CDR2 SQIVND (reference sequence). The CDR3 reads CASSISGFNQPQHF. In nucleotides, the CDR3 is TGTGCCAGTAGTATTAGCGGTTTCAATCAGCCCCAGCATTTT.

V and J are TRBV7-6 and TRBJ2-5, with unresolved D. With 1 base removed from V and 5 bases from J, the gap between germline ends came to 11 bases. Germline-derived CDR1 and CDR2 are SGHVS and FNYEAQ. The CDR3 has 14 residues. This CDR3 reads CASSLEVAKETQYF. CDR3 sequence (DNA): TGTGCCAGCAGCTTAGAGGTGGCGAAGGAGACCCAGTACTTC.

The chain joins TRBV27 to TRBJ2-5, with TRBD1 matching 10 bases. The J call may be mistaken, given a closer DNA end match to TRBJ2-7. Germline lookup yields CDR1 MNHEY and CDR2 SMNVEV (reference sequence). The CDR3 covers 14 residues. CDR3 in amino acids: CASSPGTGEYEQYF. CDR3 sequence (DNA): TGTGCCAGCAGTCCAGGGACAGGGGAATACGAGCAGTACTTC.